This record covers a single T cell receptor (beta chain). The record originates from a study of technical replicates of blood from a handful of donors. The method was immunoSEQ multiplex PCR; TCRdb's version includes in-frame clones alone and lacks a portion of them. Of roughly 80,000 clones listed, nearly 96% are singletons. The CDR3 has 16 residues. V lost 2 bases and J lost 4; bases outside the gene matches: 5. CDR1 is MDHEN, CDR2 SYDVKM, per germline. The clonotype was recovered from a human donor in good health. The sample comprised T cells isolated from PBMCs. The chain has TRBV28 and TRBJ2-1; 10 bases align to TRBD2. This CDR3 reads CASSLRTSGLYNEQFF. The CDR3 region has the DNA TGTGCCAGCAGTTTACGGACTAGCGGTTTATACAATGAGCAGTTCTTC.